This T cell receptor (beta chain) was obtained from a study of PD-L1 blockade in urothelial cancer. Study-wide findings and caveats: Below-median pretreatment blood TCR clonality predicted better survival. Larger 3-week expansion of tumor-associated blood clones was seen in durable-benefit patients.

Remarks on this clone: Its antigen is still unknown.

TCRdb's copy holds only in-frame clones and misses some; the assay was immunoSEQ multiplex PCR. The sample gives tens of thousands of clones, over 75% of which show up once; just under 8.5% is in the top ten. The V gene's germline CDR1 is MDHEN and CDR2 SYDVKM. The V end lost 5 bases, the J end lost 4 bases, and 20 bases lay between the germline ends. There are 16 residues in the CDR3. The input for sequencing was PBMCs, taken around atezolizumab (anti-PD-L1) treatment. The clonotype was recovered from a man between 65 and 85 years old with urothelial cancer. This rearrangement joins TRBV28 to TRBJ1-1, with D uncertain. The CDR3 DNA reads TGTGCCAGCAGTAGGGAGTTCGCGAGCGCGGGCACTGAAGCTTTCTTT. Amino acids: CASSREFASAGTEAFF.